The 19 T cell receptor beta chains below come from one sample, sequenced in a study of identical twins. From the 5' RACE reads, TCRdb called clonotypes with MiXCR, one entry per CDR3 protein. This sample yields 200,000 to 250,000 distinct CDR3 sequences, of which under 10% are seen a single time; around 1.8% belongs to the top ten. These data were also filed under a second study, of yellow fever vaccine responses in identical twins.

Sequenced material: memory (CD45RO+) T cells sorted from blood. The receptors come from a woman aged 18-29 years in good health.

This clonotype came up many times. The V gene is TRBV12-3 or TRBV12-4, the J gene TRBJ1-1; TRBD1 agrees at 8 bases. The J segment lost 2 bases and the V segment lost 3 bases, leaving 5 bases of the junction unmatched. The CDR3 is made up of 15 amino acids. The CDR3 DNA follows: TGTGCCAGCAGTTTCCTGGGACAGGCCAACACTGAAGCTTTCTTT. This translates into CASSFLGQANTEAFF.

At least ten counts were recorded for this clonotype. This chain joins TRBV7-9 and TRBJ2-5; D may correspond to TRBD1 or TRBD2 (5 bases each). Germline assignment: CDR1 SEHNR and CDR2 FQNEAQ (reference sequence). Trimming took off 5 bases at V and 2 bases at J, with 12 bases between the two ends. The CDR3 loop spans 14 amino acids. CDR3 in DNA: TGTGCCAGCAGCGTCGAGGGGCCTCAAGAGACCCAGTACTTC. This translates into CASSVEGPQETQYF.

This clonotype was counted at least ten times. The chain joins TRBV29-1 to TRBJ2-5; 9 nucleotides line up with TRBD2. The germline CDR1 and CDR2 sequences are SQVTM and ANQGSEA. CDR3 length: 16 residues. V was pared by 6 bases and J by 2 bases, with 13 bases of the junction left unmatched. CDR3 DNA: TGCAGCGTCCACCCCTGGTCTAGCGGGAAGCAAGAGACCCAGTACTTC. Translating it yields CSVHPWSSGKQETQYF. Looking up the rest from reference TRBV29-1 and TRBJ2-5 gives the full variable domain: SAVISQKPSRDICQRGTSLTIQCQVDSQVTMMFWYRQQPGQSLTLIATANQGSEATYESGFVIDKFPISRPNLTFSTLTVSNMSPEDSSIYLCSVHPWSSGKQETQYFGPGTRLLVL.

The V and J genes are TRBV20-1 and TRBJ2-3; D is undetermined. The CDR3 length is 14 residues. Trimming pared 2 bases from V and 1 base from J, leaving 10 bases between. In germline, CDR1 is DFQATT, CDR2 SNEGSKA (reference sequence). CDR3: CSARLYAGTDTQYF. CDR3 nucleotides: TGCAGTGCTAGACTATATGCAGGCACAGATACGCAGTATTTT.

This clonotype came up a few times. This chain connects TRBV12-3 or TRBV12-4 to TRBJ2-7; TRBD1 matches at 8 bases. This CDR3 has 15 residues. Trimming cost V 3 bases and J 1 base; bases outside gene matches: 5. The CDR3 DNA is TGTGCCAGCAGTTTCTTGGACAGGGCTTCCTACGAGCAGTACTTC. This gives the protein CASSFLDRASYEQYF.

This clonotype came up many times. The J gene is TRBJ1-1, the V gene TRBV12-3 or TRBV12-4, with D hard to call. Trimming stripped 5 bases from V and 1 base from J, with 8 bases between. The CDR3 is 13 residues long. In DNA, the CDR3 is TGTGCCAGCAGTCCGCGCCCGAACACTGAAGCTTTCTTT. Its protein product is CASSPRPNTEAFF.

This clonotype has only a few counts. The chain joins TRBV27 to TRBJ1-6; tentatively, D is TRBD1 (6 bases). V lost 6 bases to trimming and J lost 10 bases, with 16 bases between them. The length of the CDR3 is 14 residues. CDR1 is MNHEY and CDR2 is SMNVEV in the germline V gene (reference sequence). The CDR3 sequence: CASRDRLIRSPLHF. CDR3 bases: TGTGCCAGCAGAGACAGGCTTATAAGATCACCCCTCCACTTT.

This clonotype was recorded many times. The chain recombines TRBV5-1 with TRBJ2-1; 7 bases fit TRBD1. The CDR3 contains 15 residues. Per germline, CDR1 SGHRS and CDR2 YFSETQ. V gave up 4 bases and J gave up 4 bases; unmatched junction bases: 8. Here the CDR3 DNA reads TGCGCCAGCAGCCCCGGGGAGACAGGGTACAATGAGCAGTTCTTC. Its translation is CASSPGETGYNEQFF.

This clonotype was counted ten times or more. The chain links TRBV20-1 to TRBJ2-3, with 8 positions matching TRBD2. Germline values: CDR1 DFQATT, CDR2 SNEGSKA (reference sequence). The CDR3 sequence is 15 residues long. Trimming cost V 6 bases and J 0 bases; bases outside gene matches: 8. CDR3 in amino acids: CSARAVAGSTDTQYF. As DNA, the CDR3 is TGCAGTGCCCGGGCGGTAGCGGGGAGCACAGATACGCAGTATTTT.

This clonotype was seen only a few times. The chain combines TRBV25-1 with TRBJ2-1, with D perhaps TRBD1 or TRBD2 (5 bases each). Trimming pared 2 bases from V and 8 bases from J, leaving 16 bases between. CDR3 size: 15 residues. Per germline, CDR1 MGHDK and CDR2 SYGVNS. CDR3 region: CASSEITGTRDEQFF. The CDR3 nucleotides are TGTGCCAGCAGTGAAATTACGGGGACCCGGGATGAGCAGTTCTTC. Filled out from reference TRBV25-1 and TRBJ2-1, the complete variable domain reads EADIYQTPRYLVIGTGKKITLECSQTMGHDKMYWYQQDPGMELHLIHYSYGVNSTEKGDLSSESTVSRIRTEHFPLTLESARPSHTSQYLCASSEITGTRDEQFFGPGTRLTVL.

V gene TRBV18 combines with J gene TRBJ2-2; either TRBD1 or TRBD2 may supply D (5 bases each). The germline V and J ends were trimmed by 2 bases and 4 bases, with 14 bases remaining between them. CDR3 size: 16 residues. Germline values: CDR1 KGHSH, CDR2 LQKENI. CDR3 sequence reads: CASSPLTGALTGELFF. The CDR3 nucleotides are TGTGCCAGCTCACCATTGACCGGGGCCCTCACCGGGGAGCTGTTTTTT.

This clonotype was seen only a few times. The chain couples TRBV3-1 to TRBJ2-5; 7 positions match TRBD1. Germline trimming cut 0 bases from V and 4 bases from J; bases unmatched to any gene: 11. CDR3 length equals 17 residues. Germline values: CDR1 LGHDT, CDR2 YNNKEL (reference sequence). CDR3 DNA sequence: TGTGCCAGCAGCCAAGATCCGAAGGGGGCCTACTCAGAGACCCAGTACTTC. It specifies CASSQDPKGAYSETQYF.

At least ten counts were recorded for this clonotype. This chain uses TRBV6-1 with TRBJ2-3, with D uncertain. V was clipped by 1 base and J by 5 bases, with 13 bases between them. CDR1 and CDR2 (germline): MNHNS, SASEGT. This CDR3 comprises 15 residues. This CDR3 is CASSEGTLPQDTQYF. CDR3 DNA: TGTGCCAGCAGTGAAGGGACGCTTCCACAAGATACGCAGTATTTT.

This clonotype was seen repeatedly, ten times or more. The gene calls are TRBV7-9 and TRBJ2-2; D remains ambiguous. The germline gives CDR1 SEHNR, CDR2 FQNEAQ (reference sequence). The CDR3 runs to 16 residues. V lost 0 bases and J 0 bases, leaving 8 bases between the germline ends. The CDR3 loop reads CASSLASPTNTGELFF. The CDR3 DNA follows: TGTGCCAGCAGCTTAGCTTCCCCCACGAACACCGGGGAGCTGTTTTTT.

Many counts were recorded for this clonotype. The rearrangement joins TRBV7-2 to TRBJ2-2; no reliable D call. CDR1 is SGHTA and CDR2 is FQGNSA in the germline V gene. V lost 5 bases and J 8 bases, leaving 15 bases between the germline ends. The length of the CDR3 is 14 residues. The CDR3 nucleotides are TGTGCCAGCAGCCACAAGCGAGTAGGGGGGGAGCTGTTTTTT. This encodes CASSHKRVGGELFF.

CDR3 sequence reads: CASSLYGKSQETQYF. The CDR3 DNA reads TGTGCCAGCAGTTTATATGGGAAATCACAAGAGACCCAGTACTTC. This rearrangement joins TRBV27 to TRBJ2-5; no reliable D call. The CDR3 extends over 15 amino acids. V lost 1 base and J lost 2, with 11 bases in between. Germline assignment: CDR1 MNHEY and CDR2 SMNVEV (reference sequence).

This chain's CDR3 is CASRRRDRQEQFF. DNA for the CDR3: TGTGCCAGCAGGAGAAGGGACCGTCAAGAGCAGTTCTTC. The genes are TRBV6-1 and TRBJ2-1; D is perhaps TRBD1 or TRBD2 (5 bases each). CDR1 MNHNS and CDR2 SASEGT come from the germline V gene. The CDR3 has 13 amino acids. Trimming cost V 6 bases and J 10 bases, with 16 bases left between them.

At least ten counts were recorded for this clonotype. The V and J genes are TRBV20-1 and TRBJ1-2, with D possibly TRBD1 on 5 matching bases. The ends were cut back, 4 bases at V and 2 bases at J, with 11 bases in the middle. This CDR3 spans 13 amino acids. The germline V gene encodes CDR1 DFQATT and CDR2 SNEGSKA (reference sequence). The CDR3 protein is CSAKGLTNYGYTF. DNA for the CDR3: TGCAGTGCTAAGGGACTGACAAACTATGGCTACACCTTC.

Worth noting for this clonotype: A read error may explain this, as a much larger clone is one base away. The rearrangement joins TRBV29-1 to TRBJ2-7; the match to TRBD2 covers 9 bases. The trim removed 5 bases at V and 0 bases at J, leaving 8 bases unmatched. Germline assignment: CDR1 SQVTM and CDR2 ANQGSEA. This CDR3 has 15 residues. CDR3 loop: CSVIGASGTSYEQYF. DNA of the CDR3: TGCAGCGTTATCGGGGCTAGCGGGACCTCCTACGAGCAGTACTTC.